This TCR beta chain was obtained from a study of blood T cell dynamics during melanoma immunotherapy. This CDR3 spans 13 amino acids. V was cut by 3 bases and J by 5 bases, with 11 bases left in between. CDR1 is LGHNA and CDR2 is YNFKEQ in the germline V gene. Sequencing used immunoSEQ multiplex PCR; TCRdb keeps in-frame clones, though not all of them. The data hold 15,000 to 20,000 clones, with approximately 91% observed a single time. This sample's time point: pre-treatment baseline. No patient had earlier systemic cancer treatment, concurrent immunosuppressants, or another active cancer. This rearrangement joins TRBV4-2 to TRBJ2-7, with no clear D. Specimen: blood, collected from a patient treated with checkpoint blockade. The source of this sequence is a human donor with melanoma. CDR3 DNA sequence: TGTGCCAGCAGCCACACCCTCCGCCACGAGCAGTACTTC. Translating it yields CASSHTLRHEQYF.